This TCR beta chain was identified in a study of follicular helper T cells after annual influenza vaccination. Assay used: immunoSEQ multiplex PCR; TCRdb lists only in-frame clones, some missing. The profile shows more than 2,500 clones, 70% to 85% of them singletons. Trimming shortened V by 5 bases and J by 2 bases, and 8 bases separated the two germline ends. CDR3 length: 13 amino acids. Germline assignment: CDR1 SGHTA and CDR2 FQGTGA. Time point of the sample: 2014-2015 season, pre-vaccination. Per time point, roughly 35-110 mL of blood was sampled. ICOS+CD38+ and ICOS-CD38- fractions were sorted from non-naive CD4+CXCR5+PD-1+ cells.

This sample comprised CXCR5+ CD38- circulating T follicular helper cells from blood, obtained on the day of influenza vaccination. Subset in this sample: circulating Tfh, non-naive CD4+CXCR5+PD-1+ (ICOS+CD38+ or ICOS-CD38-). This chain joins TRBV7-3 and TRBJ2-3; no reliable D call. The sequence was collected from an adult who received the influenza vaccine. CDR3 protein: CASSGNYTDTQYF. For the CDR3, the DNA is TGTGCCAGCAGCGGGAACTACACAGATACGCAGTATTTT. Looking up the rest from reference TRBV7-3 and TRBJ2-3 gives the full variable domain: GAGVSQTPSNKVTEKGKYVELRCDPISGHTALYWYRQSLGQGPEFLIYFQGTGAADDSGLPNDRFFAVRPEGSVSTLKIQRTERGDSAVYLCASSGNYTDTQYFGPGTRLTVL.